This TCR beta chain was retrieved from a study of T cells in Graves' hyperthyroidism and ophthalmopathy. Amplification of TCR beta CDR3 regions was performed using RNA transcripts as template. First-round RT-PCR targeting the TCR CDR3 was performed with the HTBI primer set. Each CDR3 protein is one row after TCRdb ran MiXCR on the multiplex PCR reads. The data contain about 380,000 distinct CDR3 sequences, 15% to 20% of them singletons. General observations from the study: Blood held most thyroid clonotypes expanded above 0.001 frequency. Ophthalmopathy, as predicted by the model, came a median 6.5 months after the prediction. Stable hyperthyroidism and ophthalmopathy were separated using 13 V-J signatures.

Germline assignment: CDR1 SGHRS and CDR2 YFSETQ. CDR3 length: 16 residues. Trimming removed 0 bases from V and 4 bases from J, with 16 bases in between. The PBMCs studied were ones that came from about 10 ml fresh peripheral blood. This clonotype occurred many times. Its antigen is as yet unknown. This chain connects TRBV5-1 to TRBJ1-1; D remains ambiguous. The source material was blood. This clonotype originated in a man aged 18-30 years with Graves' ophthalmopathy. The CDR3 reads CASSLEGSGFGTEAFF. The CDR3, as DNA: TGCGCCAGCAGCTTGGAGGGTAGCGGTTTTGGCACTGAAGCTTTCTTT.